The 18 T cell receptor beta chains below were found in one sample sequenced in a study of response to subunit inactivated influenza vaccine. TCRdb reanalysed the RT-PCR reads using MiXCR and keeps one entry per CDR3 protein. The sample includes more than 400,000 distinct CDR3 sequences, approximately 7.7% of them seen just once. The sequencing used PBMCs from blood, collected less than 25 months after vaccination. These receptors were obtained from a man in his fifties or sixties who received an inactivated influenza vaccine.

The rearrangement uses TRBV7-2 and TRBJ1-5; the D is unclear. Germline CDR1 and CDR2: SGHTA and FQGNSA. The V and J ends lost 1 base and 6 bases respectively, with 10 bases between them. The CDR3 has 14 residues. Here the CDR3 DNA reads TGTGCCAGCAGCTTAGTCAACATCGGTCAGCCCCAGCATTTT. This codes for CASSLVNIGQPQHF. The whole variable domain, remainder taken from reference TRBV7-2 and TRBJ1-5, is GAGVSQSPSNKVTEKGKDVELRCDPISGHTALYWYRQSLGQGLEFLIYFQGNSAPDKSGLPSDRFSAERTGGSVSTLTIQRTQQEDSAVYLCASSLVNIGQPQHFGDGTRLSIL.

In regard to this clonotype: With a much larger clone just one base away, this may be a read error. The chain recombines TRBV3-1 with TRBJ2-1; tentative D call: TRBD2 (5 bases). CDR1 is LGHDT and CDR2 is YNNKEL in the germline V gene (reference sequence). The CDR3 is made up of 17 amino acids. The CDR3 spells CACSPPGHLGLNNEQFF. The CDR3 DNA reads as TGTGCCTGCAGCCCACCGGGCCACTTAGGACTTAACAATGAGCAGTTCTTC.

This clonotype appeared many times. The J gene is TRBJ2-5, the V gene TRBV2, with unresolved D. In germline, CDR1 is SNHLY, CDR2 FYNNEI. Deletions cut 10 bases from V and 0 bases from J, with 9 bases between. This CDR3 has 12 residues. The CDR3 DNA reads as TGTGCCATCCAGCAGTACCAAGAGACCCAGTACTTC. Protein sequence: CAIQQYQETQYF.

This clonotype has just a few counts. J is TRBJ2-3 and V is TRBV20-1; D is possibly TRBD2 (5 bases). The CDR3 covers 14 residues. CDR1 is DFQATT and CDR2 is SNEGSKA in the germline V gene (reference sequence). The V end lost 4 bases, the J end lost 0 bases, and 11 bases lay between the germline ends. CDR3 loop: CSATVRGSTDTQYF. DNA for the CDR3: TGCAGTGCTACGGTACGCGGGAGCACAGATACGCAGTATTTT.

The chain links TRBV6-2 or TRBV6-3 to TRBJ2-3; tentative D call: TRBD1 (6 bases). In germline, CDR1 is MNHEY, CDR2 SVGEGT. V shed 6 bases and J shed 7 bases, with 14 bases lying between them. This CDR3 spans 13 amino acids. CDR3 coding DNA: TGTGCCAGCAGGCCGGACAGCTCGCATACGCAGTATTTT. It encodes CASRPDSSHTQYF.

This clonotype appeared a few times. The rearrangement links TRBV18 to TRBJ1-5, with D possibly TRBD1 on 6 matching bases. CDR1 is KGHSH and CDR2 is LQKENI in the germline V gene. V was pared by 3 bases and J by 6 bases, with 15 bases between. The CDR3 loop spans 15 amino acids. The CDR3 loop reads CASSPRQAGAQPQHF. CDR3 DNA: TGTGCCAGCTCACCTCGACAGGCAGGGGCTCAGCCCCAGCATTTT.

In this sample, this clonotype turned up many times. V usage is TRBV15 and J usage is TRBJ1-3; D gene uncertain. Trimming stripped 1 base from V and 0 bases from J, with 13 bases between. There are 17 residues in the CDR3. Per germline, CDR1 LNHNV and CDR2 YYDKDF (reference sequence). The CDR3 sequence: CATSRGGGPSSGNTIYF. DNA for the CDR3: TGTGCCACCAGCAGAGGGGGAGGGCCCTCCTCTGGAAACACCATATATTTT.

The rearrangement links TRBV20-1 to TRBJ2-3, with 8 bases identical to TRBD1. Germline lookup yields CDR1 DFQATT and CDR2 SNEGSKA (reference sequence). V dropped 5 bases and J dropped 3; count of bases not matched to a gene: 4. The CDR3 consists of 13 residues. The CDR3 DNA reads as TGCAGTGCTTTCCGGACAGGGACAGATACGCAGTATTTT. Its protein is CSAFRTGTDTQYF.

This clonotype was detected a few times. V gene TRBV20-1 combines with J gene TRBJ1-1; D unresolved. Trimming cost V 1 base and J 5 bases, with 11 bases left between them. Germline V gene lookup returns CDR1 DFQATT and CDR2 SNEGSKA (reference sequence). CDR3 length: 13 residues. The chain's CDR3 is CSARVPGKTEAFF. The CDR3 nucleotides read TGCAGTGCTAGAGTGCCGGGAAAAACTGAAGCTTTCTTT.

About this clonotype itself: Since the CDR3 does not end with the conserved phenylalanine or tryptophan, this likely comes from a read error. CDR3 loop: CATKYERDADTQYS. The DNA of the CDR3 is TGTGCCACCAAATATGAGAGGGATGCAGATACGCAGTATTCT. The rearrangement links TRBV15 to TRBJ2-3, with D possibly TRBD2 on 5 matching bases. The CDR3 extends over 14 amino acids. The V gene lost 7 bases and the J gene lost 4 bases, with 15 bases spanning the gap. Looked up from germline, CDR1 is LNHNV and CDR2 is YYDKDF (reference sequence).

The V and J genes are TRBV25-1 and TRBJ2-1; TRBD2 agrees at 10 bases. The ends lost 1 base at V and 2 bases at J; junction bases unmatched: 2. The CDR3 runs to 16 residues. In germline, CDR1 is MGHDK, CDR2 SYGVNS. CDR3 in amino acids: CASSEFTSGTYNEQFF. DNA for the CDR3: TGTGCCAGCAGTGAATTCACTAGCGGGACCTACAATGAGCAGTTCTTC.

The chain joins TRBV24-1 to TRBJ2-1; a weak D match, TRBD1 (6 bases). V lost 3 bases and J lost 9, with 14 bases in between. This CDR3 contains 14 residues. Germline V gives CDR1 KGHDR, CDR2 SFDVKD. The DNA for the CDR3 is TGTGCCACCAGTGATGAGGGGGACCTCGGTGAGCAGTTCTTC. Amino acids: CATSDEGDLGEQFF.

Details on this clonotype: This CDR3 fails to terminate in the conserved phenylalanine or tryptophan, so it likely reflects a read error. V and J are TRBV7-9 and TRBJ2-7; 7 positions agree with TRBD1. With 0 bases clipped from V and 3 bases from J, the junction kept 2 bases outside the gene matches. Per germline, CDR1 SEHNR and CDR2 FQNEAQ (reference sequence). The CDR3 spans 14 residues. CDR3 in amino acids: CASSLAGDSYEQYS. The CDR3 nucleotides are TGTGCCAGCAGCTTAGCAGGGGACAGCTACGAGCAGTACTCC.

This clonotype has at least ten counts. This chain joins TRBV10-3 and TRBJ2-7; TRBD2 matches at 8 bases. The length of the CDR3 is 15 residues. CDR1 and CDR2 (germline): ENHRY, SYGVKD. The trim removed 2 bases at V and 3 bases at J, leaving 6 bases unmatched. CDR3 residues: CAISEGREAYYEQYF. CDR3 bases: TGTGCCATCAGTGAGGGGCGGGAGGCATACTACGAGCAGTACTTC.

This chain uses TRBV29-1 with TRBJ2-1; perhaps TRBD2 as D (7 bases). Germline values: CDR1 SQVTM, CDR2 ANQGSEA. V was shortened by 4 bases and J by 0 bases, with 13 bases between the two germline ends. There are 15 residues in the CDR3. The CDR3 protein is CSVGAGARSYNEQFF. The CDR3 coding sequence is TGCAGCGTTGGGGCGGGGGCCCGCTCCTACAATGAGCAGTTCTTC.

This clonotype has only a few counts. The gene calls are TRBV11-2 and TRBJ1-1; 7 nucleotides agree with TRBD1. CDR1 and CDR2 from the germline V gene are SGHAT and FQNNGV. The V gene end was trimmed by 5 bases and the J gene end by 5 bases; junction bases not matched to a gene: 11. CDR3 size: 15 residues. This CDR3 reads CASSARQGWGTEAFF. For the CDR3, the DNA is TGTGCCAGCAGCGCACGACAGGGCTGGGGTACTGAAGCTTTCTTT.

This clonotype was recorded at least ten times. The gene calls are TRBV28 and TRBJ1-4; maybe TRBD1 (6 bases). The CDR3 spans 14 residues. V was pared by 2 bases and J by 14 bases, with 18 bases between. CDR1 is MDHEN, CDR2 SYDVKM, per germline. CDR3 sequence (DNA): TGTGCCAGCAGTTTAGCGACAGGCCGAGGAAGGCTGTTTTTT. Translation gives CASSLATGRGRLFF.

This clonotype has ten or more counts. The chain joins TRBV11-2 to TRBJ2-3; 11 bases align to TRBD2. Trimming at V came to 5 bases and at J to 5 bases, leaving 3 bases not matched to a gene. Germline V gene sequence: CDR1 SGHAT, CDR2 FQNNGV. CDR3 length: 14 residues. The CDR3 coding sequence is TGTGCCAGCAGCCTCGGACTAGCGGGAGATACGCAGTATTTT. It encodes CASSLGLAGDTQYF.